This note documents a single T cell receptor beta chain sequence. This CDR3 has 15 amino acids. Trimming pared 2 bases from V and 3 bases from J, leaving 11 bases between. Germline-derived CDR1 and CDR2 are MNHNS and SASEGT. These data come from a study of blood T cell repertoires in COVID-19. Study at large: PBMCs, B-cell-depleted T cells, or T cells provided the cDNA or gDNA that made up the material.

Clones were read by immunoSEQ multiplex PCR, and TCRdb kept only the in-frame ones, dropping some. The repertoire holds about 160,000 clones, with approximately 81% as singletons. Participants spanned ages about 18 to 100 years and resided in fewer than 30 US areas. Participant-reported clinical history was the basis for cohort assignment. The chain recombines TRBV6-1 with TRBJ2-1; D is undetermined. The source is a woman aged 40 to 49 with acute COVID-19. Sequenced input: PBMCs or T cells enriched from blood (not recorded which). CDR3 sequence: CASSENNAGYNEQFF. The CDR3 nucleotides are TGTGCCAGCAGTGAAAATAACGCAGGCTACAATGAGCAGTTCTTC.